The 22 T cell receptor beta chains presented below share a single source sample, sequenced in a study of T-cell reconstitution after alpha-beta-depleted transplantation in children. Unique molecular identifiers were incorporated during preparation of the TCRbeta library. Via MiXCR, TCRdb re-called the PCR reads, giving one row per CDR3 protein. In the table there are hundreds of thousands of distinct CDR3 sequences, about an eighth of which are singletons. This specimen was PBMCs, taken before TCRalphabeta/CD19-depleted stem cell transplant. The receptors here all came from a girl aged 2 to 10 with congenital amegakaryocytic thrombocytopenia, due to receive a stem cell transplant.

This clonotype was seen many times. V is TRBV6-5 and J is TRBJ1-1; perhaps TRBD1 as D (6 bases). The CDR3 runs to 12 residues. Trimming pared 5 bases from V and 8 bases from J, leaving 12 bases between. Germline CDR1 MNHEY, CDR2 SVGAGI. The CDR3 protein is CASSHNRVEAFF. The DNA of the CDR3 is TGTGCCAGCAGTCACAACAGGGTAGAAGCTTTCTTT.

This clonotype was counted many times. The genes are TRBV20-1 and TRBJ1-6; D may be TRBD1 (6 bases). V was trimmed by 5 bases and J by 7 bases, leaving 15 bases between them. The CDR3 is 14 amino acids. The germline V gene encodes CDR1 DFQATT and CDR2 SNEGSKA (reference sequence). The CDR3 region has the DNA TGCAGTGCTGCTACAGGGCCTCGGAATTCACCCCTCCACTTT. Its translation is CSAATGPRNSPLHF.

CDR3 loop: CAIRLERIYNEQFF. The CDR3 DNA reads TGTGCCATAAGACTAGAAAGGATCTACAATGAGCAGTTCTTC. V gene TRBV10-3 combines with J gene TRBJ2-1, with D perhaps TRBD2 (6 bases). This CDR3 region has 14 residues. Trimming stripped 9 bases from V and 3 bases from J, with 15 bases between. Per the germline V gene, CDR1 is ENHRY and CDR2 is SYGVKD.

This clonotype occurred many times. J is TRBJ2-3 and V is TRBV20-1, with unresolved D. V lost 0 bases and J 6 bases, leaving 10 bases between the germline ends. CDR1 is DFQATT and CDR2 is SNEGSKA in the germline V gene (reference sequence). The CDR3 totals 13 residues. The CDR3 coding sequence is TGCAGTGCTAGAGATAACTGGGCGGATACGCAGTATTTT. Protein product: CSARDNWADTQYF.

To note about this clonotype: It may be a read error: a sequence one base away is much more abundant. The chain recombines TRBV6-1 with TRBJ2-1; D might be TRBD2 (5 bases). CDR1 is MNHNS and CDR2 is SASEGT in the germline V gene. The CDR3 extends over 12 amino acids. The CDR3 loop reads CASTGSVHEQLF. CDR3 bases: TGTGCCAGCACGGGGTCGGTACATGAGCAGCTCTTC.

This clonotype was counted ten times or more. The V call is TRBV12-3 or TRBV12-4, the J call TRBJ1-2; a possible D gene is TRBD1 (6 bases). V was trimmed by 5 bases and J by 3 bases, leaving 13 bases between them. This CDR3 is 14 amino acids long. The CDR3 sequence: CASSRYTGYYGYTF. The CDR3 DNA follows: TGTGCCAGCAGTCGATATACAGGGTACTATGGCTACACCTTC.

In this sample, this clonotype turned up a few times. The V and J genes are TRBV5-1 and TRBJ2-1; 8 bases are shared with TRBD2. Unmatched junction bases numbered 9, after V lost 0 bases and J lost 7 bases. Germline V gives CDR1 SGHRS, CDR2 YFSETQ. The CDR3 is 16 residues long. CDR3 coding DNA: TGCGCCAGCAGCTTGGGGTTAGCGGGACCTCGTAATGAGCAGTTCTTC. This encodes CASSLGLAGPRNEQFF.

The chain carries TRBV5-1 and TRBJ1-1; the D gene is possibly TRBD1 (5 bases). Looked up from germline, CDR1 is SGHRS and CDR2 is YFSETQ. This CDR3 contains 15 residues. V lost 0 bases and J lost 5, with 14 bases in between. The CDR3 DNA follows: TGCGCCAGCAGCTTGGGGTTGGTTTCAGGGACTGAAGCTTTCTTT. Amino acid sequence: CASSLGLVSGTEAFF.

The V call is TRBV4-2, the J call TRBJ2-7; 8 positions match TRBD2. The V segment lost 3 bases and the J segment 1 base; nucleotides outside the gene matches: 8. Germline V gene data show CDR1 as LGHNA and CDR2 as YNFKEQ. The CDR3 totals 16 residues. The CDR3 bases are TGTGCCAGCAGCCAGGGGCCGGGACTAGTTTCCTACGAGCAGTACTTC. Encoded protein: CASSQGPGLVSYEQYF.

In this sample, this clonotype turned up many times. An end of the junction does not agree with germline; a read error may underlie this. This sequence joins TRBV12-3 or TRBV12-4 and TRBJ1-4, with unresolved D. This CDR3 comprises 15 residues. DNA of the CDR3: TGTGCCAGCACCGCAGGTTCAGTCTCTAAAGAAAAACTGTTTTTT. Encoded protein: CASTAGSVSKEKLFF.

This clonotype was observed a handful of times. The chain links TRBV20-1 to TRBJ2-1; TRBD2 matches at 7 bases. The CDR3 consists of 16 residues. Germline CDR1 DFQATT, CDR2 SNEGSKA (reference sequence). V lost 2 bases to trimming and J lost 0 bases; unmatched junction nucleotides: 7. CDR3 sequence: CSARRRERGSYNEQFF. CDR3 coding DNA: TGCAGTGCTAGACGCAGGGAGCGGGGCTCCTACAATGAGCAGTTCTTC.

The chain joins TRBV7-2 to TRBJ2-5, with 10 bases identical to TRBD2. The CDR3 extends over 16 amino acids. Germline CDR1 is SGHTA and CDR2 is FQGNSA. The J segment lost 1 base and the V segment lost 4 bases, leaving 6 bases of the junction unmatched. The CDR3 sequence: CASSSLGLAAQETQYF. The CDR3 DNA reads TGTGCCAGCAGCTCCCTCGGACTAGCGGCCCAAGAGACCCAGTACTTC.

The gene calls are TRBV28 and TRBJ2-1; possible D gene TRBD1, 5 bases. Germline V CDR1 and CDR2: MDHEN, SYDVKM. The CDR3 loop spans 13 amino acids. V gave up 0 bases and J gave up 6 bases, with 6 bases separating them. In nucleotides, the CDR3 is TGTGCCAGCAGTTTATGGCAGGGCAATGAGCAGTTCTTC. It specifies CASSLWQGNEQFF.

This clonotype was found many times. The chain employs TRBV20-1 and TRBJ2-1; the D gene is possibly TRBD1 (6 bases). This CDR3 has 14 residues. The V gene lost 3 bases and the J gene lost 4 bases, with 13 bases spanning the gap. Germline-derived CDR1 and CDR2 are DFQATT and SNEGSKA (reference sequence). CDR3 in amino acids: CSASGTPPYNEQFF. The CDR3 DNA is TGCAGTGCTAGCGGGACACCCCCGTACAATGAGCAGTTCTTC.

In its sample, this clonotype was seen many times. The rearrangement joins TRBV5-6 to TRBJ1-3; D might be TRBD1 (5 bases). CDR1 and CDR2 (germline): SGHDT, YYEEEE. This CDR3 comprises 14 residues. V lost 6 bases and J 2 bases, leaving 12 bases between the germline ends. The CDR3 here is CASTWEGPGNTIYF. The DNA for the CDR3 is TGTGCCAGCACCTGGGAGGGACCTGGAAACACCATATATTTT.

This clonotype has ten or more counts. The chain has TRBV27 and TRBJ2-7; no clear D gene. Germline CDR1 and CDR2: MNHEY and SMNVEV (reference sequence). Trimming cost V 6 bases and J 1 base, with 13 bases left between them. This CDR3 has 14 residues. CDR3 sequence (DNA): TGTGCCAGCAGCCGCGCAGTTGGTTCCTACGAGCAGTACTTC. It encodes CASSRAVGSYEQYF.

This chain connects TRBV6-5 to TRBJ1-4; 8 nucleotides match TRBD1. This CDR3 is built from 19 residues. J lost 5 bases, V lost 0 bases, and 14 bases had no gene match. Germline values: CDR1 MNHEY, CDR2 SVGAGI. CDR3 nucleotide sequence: TGTGCCAGCAGTTACTCCGGGACAGGCTCATGTCGGGGGAATGAAAAACTGTTTTTT. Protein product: CASSYSGTGSCRGNEKLFF.

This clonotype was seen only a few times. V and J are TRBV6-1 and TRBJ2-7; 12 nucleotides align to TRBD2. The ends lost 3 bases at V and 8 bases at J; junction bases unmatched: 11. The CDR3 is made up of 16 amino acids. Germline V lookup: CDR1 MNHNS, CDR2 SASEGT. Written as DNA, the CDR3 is TGTGCCAGCAGTGACATTGGCTGGACTAGCGGGAATAAGCAGTACTTC. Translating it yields CASSDIGWTSGNKQYF.

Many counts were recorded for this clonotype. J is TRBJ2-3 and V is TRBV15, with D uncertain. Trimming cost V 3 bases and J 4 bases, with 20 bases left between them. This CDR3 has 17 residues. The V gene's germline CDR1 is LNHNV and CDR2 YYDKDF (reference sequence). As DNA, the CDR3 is TGTGCCACCAGCAGCCCTTCGGGCTATCCCCTGGCAGATACGCAGTATTTT. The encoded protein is CATSSPSGYPLADTQYF.

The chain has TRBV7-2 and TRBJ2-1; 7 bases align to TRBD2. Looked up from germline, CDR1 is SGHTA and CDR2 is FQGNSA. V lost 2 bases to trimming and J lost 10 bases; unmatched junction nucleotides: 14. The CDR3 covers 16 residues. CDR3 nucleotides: TGTGCCAGCAGCTTATCTAGGACTAGACGGTCTTACGAGCAGTTCTTC. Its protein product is CASSLSRTRRSYEQFF.

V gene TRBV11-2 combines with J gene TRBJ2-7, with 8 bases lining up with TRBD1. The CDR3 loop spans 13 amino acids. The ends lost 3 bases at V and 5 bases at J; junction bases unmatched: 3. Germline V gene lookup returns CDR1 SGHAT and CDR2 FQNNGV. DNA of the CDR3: TGTGCCAGCAGCTTCGCAGGGGGCGACGAGCAGTACTTC. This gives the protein CASSFAGGDEQYF.

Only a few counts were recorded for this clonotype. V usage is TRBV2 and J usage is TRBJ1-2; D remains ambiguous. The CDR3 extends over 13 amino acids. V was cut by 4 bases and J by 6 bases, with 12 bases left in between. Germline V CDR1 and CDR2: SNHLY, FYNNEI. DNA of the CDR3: TGTGCCAGCAGTGGACAATACATTGATGGCTACACCTTC. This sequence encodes CASSGQYIDGYTF.